The entry below gives a single T cell receptor (beta chain) sequence along with its context. What this receptor recognizes is not known. Base qualities are missing; no much larger clone stands one base away. In total, roughly 670 healthy bone marrow donors made up the cohort. All cohort members were sampled while nominally healthy, although unrecorded immune exposures were likely present. The donor tested CMV seronegative and was one of the 352 seronegative cohort members. A peripheral blood sample was provided by each donor, and peripheral blood mononuclear cells were used for TCR beta sequencing. The Qiagen DNeasy Blood Extraction Kit was used to extract genomic DNA from the blood cell samples. This sample was included in a study of cytomegalovirus exposure and HLA in healthy donors (TCRdb year 2017). About the study as a whole: An earlier analysis of 587 of the donors reported 250 to 350 Gb of sequence data and roughly 110 million unique TCR beta sequences from about 200 million T cells. An early release that covered some 640 HLA-typed donors contained approximately 290 gigabases of sequencing data and approximately 85 million unique TCR sequences. The genetic ancestry cluster associated with self-reported Caucasian donors included roughly 84% of the 300 to 400 genotyped donors. The study aimed to test whether cataloging public T cell receptors could reveal signatures of past pathogen exposure. The study used immunosequencing to profile the T cell repertoires of under 700 subjects and linked those repertoires to cytomegalovirus serostatus. A separate validation cohort of roughly 130 different subjects was used in addition to the approximately 670-subject first cohort. To predict cytomegalovirus infection status, the study brought together high-throughput TCR immunosequencing, statistical association of individual TCRs with disease status, and machine learning. To study patterns of TCR occurrence, a later analysis re-analyzed previously published TCR beta repertoires from around 660 donors and added high-resolution HLA genotyping. Rather than drawing on any new phenotypic data, the later analysis identified candidate immune exposures from TCR beta sequences and the way those sequences occurred across donors. To decide whether each TCR beta V gene segment behaved as functional or pseudogenic, an earlier analysis of several hundred of the donors relied on high-throughput TCR beta sequencing. Donor age, sex, ethnicity and CMV serostatus were compiled alongside the repertoire data. In a later genetic analysis, genome-wide SNP genotypes for about three fifths of the 666 donors were used, and that subset was treated as a discovery cohort. Every repertoire in the discovery cohort had been generated on one and the same sequencing platform. HLA typing included class I and class II loci at four-digit resolution. Typing coverage differed by locus: A, B, C, DRB1 and DQB1 were typed in about 620-630 donors, DQA1 in about 560, DPA1 in some 600, and DPB1 in 450 to 480. A handful of DR-DQ haplotypes were handled as single units for association and clustering because linkage in the cohort was strong. Across some 400 genotyped donors of the cohort, an average of approximately 240,000 unique TCR beta nucleotide sequences per donor were sequenced, and roughly a sixth of those sequences were non-productive. The full study reports these points: Only TCR beta chains were sequenced in this cohort, and the absence of alpha or paired-chain data limited detectable features. Because counts were too low, about 18 rarely observed V segments, including chromosome 9 orphons, were excluded from the earlier analysis of 587 of the donors. In a later analysis, TCR association rates were found to vary across HLA loci, with the most associated TCRs seen for DRB1 alleles and the fewest for HLA-C alleles. According to a later analysis, most CMV-associated TCR beta chains appeared to be HLA-restricted, and the HLA associations seemed to be driven largely by CMV exposure. The classifier was reported to diagnose cytomegalovirus status with high specificity and sensitivity in both the original and validation cohorts. V-gene and J-gene trimming of TCR beta chains was associated with a missense DCLRE1C variant in a later genetic analysis, and the association was replicated in an independent cohort. A further reported finding was that TCR beta sequences accurately predicted the HLA-A and HLA-B alleles for most subjects in the first cohort. Sequencing depth was assumed to be roughly uniform across donors in the presence/absence analyses, though that assumption may not hold. Some IMGT-functional V segments, including TRBV6-2 and TRBV6-3, could not be told apart with the 87-base-pair reads, so those segments were excluded. In vitro tests confirmed that a few of the cytomegalovirus-associated TCR beta chains recognize cytomegalovirus antigens. Because HLA typing was missing for some donors at each locus, association tests included only the typed subset. Linkage disequilibrium might explain the correlated functional status among segregating V segments, but an unknown experimental factor could not be excluded. A later analysis associated 15,000 to 20,000 TCR beta sequences with specific HLA alleles at a false discovery rate of 0.05. In a later analysis, HLA-associated TCR beta chains showed more clonal expansion and lower generation probabilities than non-associated chains that were equally common. In an earlier analysis of roughly 560 of the donors, most TCR beta V segments were observed in productive rearrangements about 87% or about 30% of the time, broadly matching IMGT annotations. A later analysis reported that several top co-occurrence clusters appeared linked to parvovirus B19, influenza, CMV and Epstein-Barr virus. Immune exposure information for the cohort was limited to CMV serostatus. Across donors, most TCR sequences were observed very rarely, whereas some public TCRs were present in many individuals. When HLA alleles, especially DR and DQ, strongly co-occurred, attributing TCR associations to individual alleles was difficult. It was suggested by the authors that the approach could potentially be generalized to other disease states and immunological phenotypes. A group of highly shared sequence variants was considered likely to be a technical artifact of the sequencing pipeline. A total of about 150 TCR beta chains were listed by the study as associated with cytomegalovirus. According to a later genetic analysis, donors in an Asian-associated ancestry cluster had fewer N-insertions in productive TCRs than the approximately 670-donor mean.

The CDR3 goes from the cysteine to the phenylalanine over 16 residues. The only DNA kept is the CDR3, 48 bases in frame from the first base. Trimming at the junction amounts to 5 bases on V and 2 bases on J, and the germline ends lie 16 bases apart. The germline V gene yields SGHAT for CDR1 and FQNNGV for CDR2. Receptor libraries were prepared by the immunoSEQ multiplex PCR assay. A mixture of 60 forward primers for TCR Vbeta segments and 13 reverse primers for TCR Jbeta segments was used in the multiplex PCR. Amplification of the CDR3 region of rearranged TCR beta genes was performed with a multiplex PCR assay on genomic DNA. The amplified TCR beta libraries were sequenced on the Illumina HiSeq System as 87-base-pair reads. In the paper's pipeline: A later analysis tallied 70 million to 100 million unique TCR beta chains across the 700 or so repertoires, and 10 million to 11 million of those chains were shared by two or more donors. A nearest-neighbor algorithm error-corrected the raw reads and collapsed the reads into unique sequences, merging closely related sequences to remove PCR and sequencing errors. To assign V, D and J gene segments, CDR3 sequences were aligned to IMGT reference sequences. For a sequence to be retained, a match of at least six nucleotides was required to both a V gene segment and a J gene segment. Rearrangements were classified as productive when the CDR3 lacked stop codons and remained in frame with V and J, and all other rearrangements were classified as non-productive. Following IMGT convention, CDR3 was defined as the stretch from the second conserved V-encoded cysteine to the conserved J-encoded phenylalanine. In an earlier analysis of more than 550 of the donors, sequences lacking an unambiguous match to a single V gene segment were excluded. In an earlier analysis of several hundred of the donors, V segments were called functional above 56.7% productive rearrangements and were called segregating when the between-donor standard deviation exceeded 5%. To diagnose cytomegalovirus status from the catalog of TCR beta chain sequences, a statistical classification framework was built. In a later analysis, V and J genes were assigned by comparing TCR nucleotide sequences against IMGT/GENE-DB human TR gene sequences. In a later analysis, CDR3 sequences and most-parsimonious VDJ recombination scenarios were assigned using the TCRdist pipeline. In a later analysis, every TCR beta chain was defined by the combination of its CDR3 amino acid sequence and its V-gene family, and reads without a unique V-gene family were dropped. To address suspected cross-contamination and a sequencing artifact, a later analysis removed several hundred highly shared, low-generation-probability nucleotide sequences. For each public chain, a later analysis derived a clonal expansion index from normalized ranks of inferred template counts within each repertoire. In a later analysis, generation probabilities were computed using a VDJ recombination model fitted to out-of-frame rearrangements, and the results were checked against IGoR. A later analysis scored TCR-TCR, TCR-HLA and TCR-CMV co-occurrence with hypergeometric tests, applying a repertoire-size bias correction to TCR pairs. A later analysis estimated false discovery rates by permuting HLA or CMV assignments 20 times. In a later analysis, co-occurring TCRs were grouped with DBSCAN, and TCRdist sequence similarity was added when clustering was performed within HLA-allele-positive subsets. Repertoires with fewer than 30,000 or more than 120,000 public chains, plus five repertoires with anomalous nucleotide sharing, were excluded from co-occurrence clustering. TCRdb limited this immuneACCESS table to in-frame rearrangements with V and J called. A share of clones is missing; checked studies link under half to unresolved V genes, and the rest is unexplained. That table furnishes V, J and clone size, whereas the DNA furnished D and trimming. The sample data list around 130,000 clones, and 70% to 80% of these were observed just once. The ten largest clonotypes hold under 1.5% of the sample.

The sequenced sample consisted of PBMCs. This clonotype was sampled from a man aged 50 or older in good health and CMV-seronegative. Here the chain combines TRBV11-2 and TRBJ2-1; matching of 6 bases hints at TRBD2 as the D gene. The bases read TGTGCCAGCAGCCCCCCGCGGCGCGGGACCTACAATGAGCAGTTCTTC. Translated, it reads CASSPPRRGTYNEQFF.